The 25 T cell receptor beta chains below come from one sample, sequenced in a study of blood T cell repertoires in COVID-19. The assay was immunoSEQ multiplex PCR, and TCRdb's table has in-frame clones only and misses some. This repertoire shows some 250,000 clones, around 90% found once; its top ten account for about 0.64%. Source material: peripheral blood. All receptors derive from a human donor in a cohort sampled during active COVID-19.

The V gene is TRBV28, the J gene TRBJ2-1, with D tentatively TRBD2 (5 bases). The length of the CDR3 is 14 residues. The germline gives CDR1 MDHEN, CDR2 SYDVKM. Trimming pared 10 bases from V and 8 bases from J, leaving 21 bases between. CDR3: CATLWETGLDEQFF. The CDR3 nucleotides read TGTGCCACCCTGTGGGAGACCGGGTTGGATGAGCAGTTCTTC.

The chain couples TRBV18 to TRBJ2-7; the match to TRBD2 covers 10 bases. The trim removed 0 bases at V and 1 base at J, leaving 9 bases unmatched. The CDR3 has 18 residues. CDR1 and CDR2 (germline): KGHSH, LQKENI. CDR3 sequence (DNA): TGTGCCAGCTCACCACCACCCCTAGCGGGAGTTCGGTCCTACGAGCAGTACTTC. This sequence encodes CASSPPPLAGVRSYEQYF.

The CDR3 loop is CASRSGTGSWTEAFF. The CDR3 coding sequence is TGCGCCAGCAGGTCCGGGACAGGGAGTTGGACTGAAGCTTTCTTT. This chain connects TRBV10-2 to TRBJ1-1; 9 bases fit TRBD1. The CDR3 length is 15 residues. Per germline, CDR1 WSHSY and CDR2 SAAADI. J gave up 5 bases and V 6 bases, and 10 bases lay outside the gene matches.

The CDR3 loop is CASSSSPVRGTEQYF. The DNA of the CDR3 is TGTGCCAGCAGCTCCTCTCCGGTGAGAGGAACCGAGCAGTACTTC. V gene TRBV7-2 combines with J gene TRBJ2-7, with D uncertain. This CDR3 comprises 15 residues. Per germline, CDR1 SGHTA and CDR2 FQGNSA. Trimming left V 4 bases short and J 6 bases short, with 19 bases between.

Points on this clone: The sample has other DNA sequences that encode this CDR3 too. The chain recombines TRBV4-3 with TRBJ1-5; a possible D gene is TRBD1 (5 bases). Germline lookup yields CDR1 LGHNA and CDR2 YSLEER. The CDR3 totals 15 residues. With 0 bases removed from V and 7 bases from J, the gap between germline ends came to 13 bases. CDR3 region: CASSQDFQGRQPQHF. In DNA, the CDR3 is TGCGCCAGCAGCCAAGATTTCCAGGGAAGACAGCCCCAGCATTTT.

The chain employs TRBV27 and TRBJ2-7; 10 bases map to TRBD1. The CDR3 is 17 residues long. J lost 0 bases, V lost 5 bases, and 10 bases had no gene match. Germline V lookup: CDR1 MNHEY, CDR2 SMNVEV (reference sequence). CDR3 amino acids: CASSDYLRDRGSYEQYF. The DNA of the CDR3 is TGTGCCAGCAGTGACTATCTCCGGGACAGGGGCTCCTACGAGCAGTACTTC.

V usage is TRBV5-4 and J usage is TRBJ1-1; possibly TRBD1 for D (5 bases). The CDR3 is 15 residues long. Germline V gene sequence: CDR1 SGHNT, CDR2 YYREEE (reference sequence). V lost 4 bases and J lost 2, with 15 bases in between. CDR3: CASSPPEGVNTEAFF. The CDR3 bases are TGTGCCAGCAGCCCACCCGAAGGGGTAAACACTGAAGCTTTCTTT.

The CDR3 DNA reads as TGTGCCAGCAGTTTACCCACAGGCCCATACTACGAGCAGTACTTC. It specifies CASSLPTGPYYEQYF. The gene calls are TRBV28 and TRBJ2-7; tentatively, D is TRBD1 (5 bases). The CDR3 extends over 15 amino acids. Trimming took off 2 bases at V and 3 bases at J, with 14 bases between the two ends. Germline V gives CDR1 MDHEN, CDR2 SYDVKM.

The rearrangement joins TRBV28 to TRBJ2-7; TRBD1 matches at 11 bases. There are 16 residues in the CDR3. J lost 6 bases, V lost 4 bases, and 11 bases had no gene match. Germline CDR1 is MDHEN and CDR2 is SYDVKM. The CDR3 DNA reads as TGTGCCAGCAGTTACCTCCTTGAGGACAGGGGGCTCGAGCAGTACTTC. Its protein is CASSYLLEDRGLEQYF.

V and J are TRBV6-5 and TRBJ2-1; D possibly corresponds to TRBD2 (6 bases). There are 16 residues in the CDR3. Trimming shortened V by 1 base and J by 4 bases, and 14 bases separated the two germline ends. Germline CDR1 is MNHEY and CDR2 is SVGAGI. The CDR3 loop reads CASSYWDGGAYNEQFF. CDR3 in DNA: TGTGCCAGCAGTTACTGGGACGGAGGGGCTTACAATGAGCAGTTCTTC.

In the case of this clone: Other DNA sequences within the sample encode an identical CDR3. This sequence joins TRBV4-3 and TRBJ2-1; D ambiguous. Trimming shortened V by 0 bases and J by 0 bases, and 3 bases separated the two germline ends. This CDR3 is 14 amino acids long. Germline lookup yields CDR1 LGHNA and CDR2 YSLEER. The CDR3 spells CASSQDISYNEQFF. As DNA, the CDR3 is TGCGCCAGCAGCCAAGACATCTCCTACAATGAGCAGTTCTTC.

The J gene is TRBJ1-1, the V gene TRBV3-1 (or the pseudogene TRBV3-2); TRBD1 matches at 8 bases. The ends lost 0 bases at V and 2 bases at J; junction bases unmatched: 8. CDR1 is LGHDT, CDR2 YNNKEL, per germline (reference sequence). There are 17 residues in the CDR3. CDR3 sequence: CASSQEGVGQGNTEAFF. CDR3 bases: TGTGCCAGCAGCCAAGAGGGTGTAGGACAGGGCAACACTGAAGCTTTCTTT.

The J gene is TRBJ2-1, the V gene TRBV7-3, with D uncertain. The CDR3 totals 16 residues. Trimming left V 0 bases short and J 9 bases short, with 18 bases between. Germline V gives CDR1 SGHTA, CDR2 FQGTGA. The CDR3 loop reads CASSLTGAHLETEQFF. The CDR3 DNA reads TGTGCCAGCAGCTTAACTGGTGCACATCTAGAGACTGAGCAGTTCTTC.

A few counts support this clone. The chain has TRBV19 and TRBJ1-5; 8 nucleotides agree with TRBD1. CDR1 is LNHDA and CDR2 is SQIVND in the germline V gene (reference sequence). The V segment lost 4 bases and the J segment 5 bases; nucleotides outside the gene matches: 10. The CDR3 runs 16 residues. Written as DNA, the CDR3 is TGTGCCAGTAGTAGCCCCCGATTGACAGGGGATCAGCCCCAGCATTTT. It is translated as CASSSPRLTGDQPQHF.

This chain joins TRBV7-3 and TRBJ2-7, with a weak D call TRBD2 (5 bases). Germline V gives CDR1 SGHTA, CDR2 FQGTGA. This CDR3 comprises 14 residues. V was pared by 2 bases and J by 5 bases, with 13 bases between. DNA for the CDR3: TGTGCCAGCAGCTTACCGGACCCCGGGAACGAGCAGTACTTC. It is translated as CASSLPDPGNEQYF.

In this sample, this clone turned up once. The chain recombines TRBV4-3 with TRBJ2-7; perhaps TRBD2 as D (5 bases). This CDR3 has 15 amino acids. V was pared by 0 bases and J by 3 bases, with 12 bases between. Germline values: CDR1 LGHNA, CDR2 YSLEER. The DNA for the CDR3 is TGCGCCAGCAGCCAAGAGGGAGTTATTGGCTACGAGCAGTACTTC. Protein sequence: CASSQEGVIGYEQYF.

This clone was recorded a few times. The rearrangement uses TRBV10-3 and TRBJ2-3, with D possibly TRBD2 on 6 matching bases. CDR3 length: 17 residues. V was pared by 8 bases and J by 1 base, with 22 bases between. Germline V gene lookup returns CDR1 ENHRY and CDR2 SYGVKD. The CDR3 is CAISPLEGLGGTDTQYF. Here the CDR3 DNA reads TGTGCCATCTCACCCCTCGAGGGACTGGGGGGCACAGATACGCAGTATTTT.

On this clone itself: One junction end disagrees with the germline gene, perhaps due to a read error. The chain employs TRBV7-7 and TRBJ2-7; weak D call: TRBD2 (6 bases). This CDR3 is built from 13 residues. In germline, CDR1 is SSHAT, CDR2 FNYEAQ (reference sequence). The CDR3 loop is CASSPGTSYEQYF. In DNA, the CDR3 is TGTGCTAGCAGCCCCGGGACTTCCTACGAGCAGTACTTC.

This chain connects TRBV4-1 to TRBJ2-3, with 7 bases aligning to TRBD2. The germline V gene has CDR1 MGHRA and CDR2 YSYEKL. The CDR3 contains 15 residues. The V and J ends lost 7 bases and 3 bases, in that order; junction bases with no gene match: 10. The CDR3 DNA reads TGCGCCAGCACCCCCCAGGGAGGGAGGACAGATACGCAGTATTTT. Translation: CASTPQGGRTDTQYF.

The chain links TRBV7-9 to TRBJ1-4, with D possibly TRBD1 on 6 matching bases. The CDR3 is made up of 16 amino acids. Germline CDR1 reads SEHNR; CDR2 reads FQNEAQ (reference sequence). Trimming took 7 bases from V and 8 from J, leaving 23 bases between them. In DNA, the CDR3 is TGTGCCAGCACCTCCCAATCAGGGGCCTGGAAGGAAAAACTGTTTTTT. It is translated as CASTSQSGAWKEKLFF.

CDR3 residues: CASSGEVSYEQYF. CDR3 in DNA: TGCGCCAGCAGCGGGGAGGTATCCTACGAGCAGTACTTC. V and J are TRBV5-1 and TRBJ2-7, with D possibly matching TRBD2 (6 bases). Germline lookup yields CDR1 SGHRS and CDR2 YFSETQ. Trimming cost V 4 bases and J 1 base, with 9 bases left between them. This CDR3 region has 13 residues. The whole variable domain, remainder taken from reference TRBV5-1 and TRBJ2-7, is KAGVTQTPRYLIKTRGQQVTLSCSPISGHRSVSWYQQTPGQGLQFLFEYFSETQRNKGNFPGRFSGRQFSNSRSEMNVSTLELGDSALYLCASSGEVSYEQYFGPGTRLTVT.

This rearrangement joins TRBV5-8 to TRBJ2-7; D is perhaps TRBD2 (5 bases). This CDR3 has 16 residues. Germline-derived CDR1 and CDR2 are SGHTS and YDEGEE. V was shortened by 3 bases and J by 6 bases, with 22 bases between the two germline ends. CDR3 nucleotides: TGTGCCAGCAGCTCCTGGGCCCAGGAAAGTGGAGGCGAGCAGTACTTC. Translation gives CASSSWAQESGGEQYF.

This chain links TRBV9 with TRBJ1-4; no clear D gene. Germline V CDR1 and CDR2: SGDLS, YYNGEE. V lost 4 bases to trimming and J lost 4 bases, with 11 bases between them. This CDR3 spans 14 amino acids. The DNA of the CDR3 is TGTGCCAGCAGCACACCGCAGAATAATGAAAAACTGTTTTTT. Translation gives CASSTPQNNEKLFF.

The chain links TRBV19 to TRBJ2-7; 13 nucleotides line up with TRBD2. Per the germline V gene, CDR1 is LNHDA and CDR2 is SQIVND (reference sequence). With 1 base clipped from V and 8 bases from J, the junction kept 8 bases outside the gene matches. This CDR3 region has 16 residues. CDR3 bases: TGTGCCAGTAGTATAGGGACTAGCGGGAGTGGTTACAAGCAGTACTTC. It yields the protein CASSIGTSGSGYKQYF.

The V call is TRBV5-1, the J call TRBJ2-7, with D maybe TRBD2 (6 bases). Per germline, CDR1 SGHRS and CDR2 YFSETQ. The V gene lost 4 bases and the J gene lost 3 bases, with 20 bases spanning the gap. The length of the CDR3 is 16 residues. The CDR3 region has the DNA TGCGCCAGCAGCCTCAACCCGGCGGGACCTAACTACGAGCAGTACTTC. Translated: CASSLNPAGPNYEQYF.